The clone carrying this T cell receptor (beta chain) was seen at least ten times. Graves' hyperthyroidism was deemed stable given no ophthalmopathy progression within 18 months. These data originate in a study of T cells in Graves' hyperthyroidism and ophthalmopathy. RNA transcripts provided the source from which TCR beta CDR3 regions were amplified. HTBI primers were employed in a first-round RT-PCR of the TCR CDR3. TCRdb passed the multiplex PCR reads through MiXCR, listing each CDR3 protein once. The profile shows a few hundred thousand distinct CDR3 sequences, about 16% of them singletons. The sequencing input was blood. The clonotype was recovered from a woman aged 30 to 39 with Graves' hyperthyroidism.

The DNA for the CDR3 is TGTGCCAGCAGCCAAGATAAGAGGGCAGATACGCAGTATTTT. This encodes CASSQDKRADTQYF. The rearrangement links TRBV3-1 to TRBJ2-3, with a weak D call TRBD2 (5 bases). The V end lost 0 bases, the J end lost 4 bases, and 8 bases lay between the germline ends. Germline V gene sequence: CDR1 LGHDT, CDR2 YNNKEL (reference sequence). The CDR3 length is 14 residues.